This T cell receptor (beta chain) is drawn from a study of blood T cell repertoires in COVID-19. Study overall: T cells, B-cell-depleted T cells, or PBMCs supplied cDNA or gDNA.

In germline, CDR1 is SGDLS, CDR2 YYNGEE. The CDR3 runs to 15 residues. Losses at the gene ends were 3 bases for V and 5 bases for J; bases not matched to a gene: 9. Original data processing: Amplified reference gene primers provided the basis for estimating nucleated cell counts. TCRdb's copy holds only in-frame clones and misses some; the assay was immunoSEQ multiplex PCR. The V and J calls and clone size are taken from that table; D and trimming were inferred from the DNA. The sample lists about 200,000 clones, around nine tenths occurring once. The specimen was peripheral blood. The TCR sequence derives from a man aged 60 to 75 with acute or convalescent COVID-19. The gene calls are TRBV9 and TRBJ2-7; 9 nucleotides agree with TRBD1. CDR3 in DNA: TGTGCCAGCAGCGCTGCCGGGACAGGGATCCACGAGCAGTACTTC. As protein: CASSAAGTGIHEQYF.